What follows are 20 T cell receptor beta chains derived from one specimen sequenced in a study of blood T cell repertoires in COVID-19. Profiled with immunoSEQ multiplex PCR; TCRdb holds only in-frame clones, not every one. The sample includes fewer than 300,000 clones, 85% to 90% of them seen just once. The sequenced material came from peripheral blood. The receptors originated from a woman in her forties or fifties with COVID-19, enrolled during active disease.

The chain employs TRBV12-5 and TRBJ2-7, with unresolved D. There are 11 residues in the CDR3. From germline, CDR1 is LGHNT and CDR2 FRNRAP. Trimming pared 3 bases from V and 6 bases from J, leaving 6 bases between. The CDR3 sequence is CASGLIVEQYF. CDR3 nucleotide sequence: TGTGCTAGTGGTTTAATCGTCGAGCAGTACTTC.

V gene TRBV6-2 or TRBV6-3 combines with J gene TRBJ2-7, with TRBD1 matching 7 bases. Germline CDR1 reads MNHEY; CDR2 reads SVGEGT. J gave up 2 bases and V 3 bases, and 10 bases lay outside the gene matches. The CDR3 extends over 16 amino acids. CDR3 loop: CASSYPRTGEAYEQYF. The CDR3 region has the DNA TGTGCCAGCAGTTATCCTAGGACAGGCGAAGCCTACGAGCAGTACTTC.

The chain links TRBV6-2 or TRBV6-3 to TRBJ2-7; the match to TRBD2 covers 12 bases. The CDR3 has 17 amino acids. Per the germline V gene, CDR1 is MNHEY and CDR2 is SVGEGT. V was pared by 4 bases and J by 0 bases, with 7 bases of the junction left unmatched. The CDR3 loop is CASSFGLAGTFSYEQYF. In DNA, the CDR3 is TGTGCCAGCAGTTTCGGACTAGCGGGGACTTTCTCCTACGAGCAGTACTTC.

This clone was seen once. The J gene is TRBJ1-1, the V gene TRBV19, with no clear D. The CDR3 has 11 amino acids. Per germline, CDR1 LNHDA and CDR2 SQIVND (reference sequence). Deletions cut 7 bases from V and 8 bases from J, with 11 bases between. CDR3 DNA: TGTGCCAGTACCATCGGGGTCGAAGCTTTCTTT. Its protein is CASTIGVEAFF.

V gene TRBV6-6 combines with J gene TRBJ1-2; TRBD1 matches 7 bases. With 7 bases clipped from V and 3 bases from J, the junction kept 8 bases outside the gene matches. The germline gives CDR1 MNHNY, CDR2 SVGAGI (reference sequence). The CDR3 consists of 14 residues. CDR3 in amino acids: CASMRDRGYYGYTF. In DNA, the CDR3 is TGTGCCAGCATGAGGGACAGAGGCTACTATGGCTACACCTTC.

The V call is TRBV29-1, the J call TRBJ1-2; 7 nucleotides agree with TRBD1. This CDR3 spans 11 amino acids. Trimming cost V 5 bases and J 6 bases; bases outside gene matches: 3. Germline assignment: CDR1 SQVTM and CDR2 ANQGSEA. CDR3 region: CSVFTGDGYTF. The DNA for the CDR3 is TGCAGCGTTTTTACAGGGGATGGCTACACCTTC.

The chain couples TRBV2 to TRBJ2-3; TRBD2 matches at 16 bases. Trimming removed 6 bases from V and 6 bases from J; junction bases left unmatched: 3. Germline-derived CDR1 and CDR2 are SNHLY and FYNNEI. The CDR3 is made up of 15 amino acids. The CDR3 DNA is TGTGCCAGCAGGCGGGGACTAGCGGGAGGGGATACGCAGTATTTT. Translating it yields CASRRGLAGGDTQYF.

This chain uses TRBV7-8 with TRBJ2-2, with D possibly being TRBD2 (6 bases). Germline CDR1 and CDR2: SGHVS and FQNEAQ. Trimming took 5 bases from V and 9 from J, leaving 16 bases between them. The CDR3 contains 14 residues. CDR3 sequence: CASSHTDYNRELFF. The CDR3 nucleotides are TGTGCCAGCAGCCATACGGACTACAACCGGGAGCTGTTTTTT.

The chain employs TRBV12-5 and TRBJ1-6; 9 bases match TRBD1. Germline assignment: CDR1 LGHNT and CDR2 FRNRAP. Trimming cost V 3 bases and J 9 bases; bases outside gene matches: 9. The CDR3 consists of 16 residues. CDR3 sequence (DNA): TGTGCTAGTGGTTTTCCGGACAGGGGAGGCGGTTCACCCCTCCACTTT. The encoded protein is CASGFPDRGGGSPLHF.

This rearrangement joins TRBV4-1 to TRBJ2-1; weak D call: TRBD2 (6 bases). Germline V gene lookup returns CDR1 MGHRA and CDR2 YSYEKL. CDR3 length: 19 amino acids. Trimming took 4 bases from V and 4 from J, leaving 26 bases between them. The CDR3 spells CASSLVAEEGGTVYNEQFF. In DNA form, the CDR3 reads TGCGCCAGCAGCCTTGTCGCTGAGGAGGGCGGGACCGTATACAATGAGCAGTTCTTC.

Here the CDR3 reads CASSLAIRGTYEQYF. CDR3 DNA sequence: TGCGCCAGCAGCTTGGCGATCAGGGGGACCTACGAGCAGTACTTC. J is TRBJ2-7 and V is TRBV5-1; TRBD1 matches 7 bases. Germline trimming cut 0 bases from V and 2 bases from J; bases unmatched to any gene: 5. The germline gives CDR1 SGHRS, CDR2 YFSETQ. CDR3 length: 15 amino acids.

The chain joins TRBV7-8 to TRBJ2-7; 12 bases are a match to TRBD2. This CDR3 has 13 amino acids. V shed 10 bases, J shed 1 base, and the junction held 2 bases outside the gene matches. Germline V lookup: CDR1 SGHVS, CDR2 FQNEAQ. The CDR3 is CATLAGGSYEQYF. DNA for the CDR3: TGTGCCACTCTAGCGGGAGGGTCCTACGAGCAGTACTTC.

This clone was recorded once. The rearrangement links TRBV18 to TRBJ2-1, with D hard to call. The CDR3 spans 15 residues. V lost 1 base and J 4 bases, leaving 11 bases between the germline ends. The germline CDR1 and CDR2 sequences are KGHSH and LQKENI. CDR3 DNA sequence: TGTGCCAGCTCACCACGGGTCTTACAGTACAATGAGCAGTTCTTC. It is translated as CASSPRVLQYNEQFF.

This CDR3 reads CASRSKFLAGAYNEQFF. In DNA form, the CDR3 reads TGTGCCAGCAGGTCCAAGTTCCTAGCGGGGGCCTACAATGAGCAGTTCTTC. The chain couples TRBV7-9 to TRBJ2-1; 10 bases line up with TRBD2. The junction had 10 bases not matched to a gene; V was cut back by 6 bases and J by 2 bases. Germline CDR1 reads SEHNR; CDR2 reads FQNEAQ (reference sequence). The CDR3 is 17 residues long.

This sequence joins TRBV7-9 and TRBJ2-7; 8 positions agree with TRBD1. V lost 3 bases, J lost 2 bases, and 3 bases stayed unmatched. The germline gives CDR1 SEHNR, CDR2 FQNEAQ (reference sequence). The CDR3 has 14 residues. CDR3 DNA: TGTGCCAGCAGCTTGACAGGGGAGGCCTACGAGCAGTACTTC. Protein sequence: CASSLTGEAYEQYF.

This rearrangement joins TRBV6-2 or TRBV6-3 to TRBJ1-5; 9 bases line up with TRBD1. Germline lookup yields CDR1 MNHEY and CDR2 SVGEGT. Trimming removed 5 bases from V and 7 bases from J; junction bases left unmatched: 6. This CDR3 is 14 amino acids long. The CDR3 nucleotides are TGTGCCAGCAGTAATAACAGGGGGCTCCAGCCCCAGCATTTT. Translation gives CASSNNRGLQPQHF.

The J gene is TRBJ1-5, the V gene TRBV6-4; 8 positions match TRBD1. CDR1 and CDR2 (germline): MRHNA, SNTAGT. The CDR3 totals 13 residues. The V segment lost 6 bases and the J segment 6 bases; nucleotides outside the gene matches: 4. CDR3 protein: CASSIGQGQPQHF. CDR3 nucleotides: TGTGCCAGCAGCATAGGACAGGGTCAGCCCCAGCATTTT.

The genes are TRBV2 and TRBJ2-1, with D possibly being TRBD2 (6 bases). V lost 8 bases and J lost 4, with 15 bases in between. CDR3 size: 14 residues. Germline V gives CDR1 SNHLY, CDR2 FYNNEI. Here the CDR3 DNA reads TGTGCCAGCCAAGTGGAGGGCGGTTACAATGAGCAGTTCTTC. Protein product: CASQVEGGYNEQFF.

V is TRBV6-1 and J is TRBJ1-5, with 9 bases aligning to TRBD1. V lost 3 bases, J lost 6 bases, and 12 bases stayed unmatched. Germline CDR1 reads MNHNS; CDR2 reads SASEGT. This CDR3 spans 17 amino acids. CDR3 in amino acids: CASSDAPGQGMRQPQHF. In DNA, the CDR3 is TGTGCCAGCAGTGACGCGCCGGGACAGGGTATGCGTCAGCCCCAGCATTTT.

The V call is TRBV27, the J call TRBJ2-6; perhaps TRBD2 as D (6 bases). CDR3 length: 17 amino acids. The germline gives CDR1 MNHEY, CDR2 SMNVEV (reference sequence). V gave up 6 bases and J gave up 0 bases, with 15 bases separating them. CDR3 loop: CASSIWDSISGANVLTF. DNA of the CDR3: TGTGCCAGCAGCATATGGGACTCCATCTCTGGGGCCAACGTCCTGACTTTC.